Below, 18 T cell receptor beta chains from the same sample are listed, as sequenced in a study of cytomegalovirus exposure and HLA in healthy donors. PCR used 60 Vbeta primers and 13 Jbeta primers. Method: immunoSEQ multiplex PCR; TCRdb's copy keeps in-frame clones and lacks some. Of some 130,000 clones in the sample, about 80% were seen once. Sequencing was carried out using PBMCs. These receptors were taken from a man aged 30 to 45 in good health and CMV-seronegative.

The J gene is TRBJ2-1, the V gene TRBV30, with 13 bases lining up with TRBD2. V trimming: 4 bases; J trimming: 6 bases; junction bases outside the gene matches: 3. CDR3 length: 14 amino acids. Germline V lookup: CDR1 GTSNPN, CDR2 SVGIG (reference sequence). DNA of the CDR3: TGTGCCTGGAAGCGACTAGCGGGAGGCAATGAGCAGTTCTTC. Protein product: CAWKRLAGGNEQFF.

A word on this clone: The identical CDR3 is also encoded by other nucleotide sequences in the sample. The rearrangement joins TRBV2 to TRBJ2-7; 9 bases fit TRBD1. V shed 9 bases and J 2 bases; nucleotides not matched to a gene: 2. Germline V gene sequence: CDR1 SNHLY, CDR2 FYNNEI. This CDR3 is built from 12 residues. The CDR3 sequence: CASRDRAYEQYF. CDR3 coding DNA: TGTGCCAGTCGGGACAGGGCCTACGAGCAGTACTTC.

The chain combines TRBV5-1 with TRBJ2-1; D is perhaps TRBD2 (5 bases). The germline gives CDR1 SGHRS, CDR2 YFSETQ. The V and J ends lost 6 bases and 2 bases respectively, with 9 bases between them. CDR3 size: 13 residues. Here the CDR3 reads CASKEGPYNEQFF. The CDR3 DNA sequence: TGCGCCAGCAAAGAGGGCCCCTACAATGAGCAGTTCTTC. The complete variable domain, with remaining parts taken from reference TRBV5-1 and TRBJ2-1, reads KAGVTQTPRYLIKTRGQQVTLSCSPISGHRSVSWYQQTPGQGLQFLFEYFSETQRNKGNFPGRFSGRQFSNSRSEMNVSTLELGDSALYLCASKEGPYNEQFFGPGTRLTVL.

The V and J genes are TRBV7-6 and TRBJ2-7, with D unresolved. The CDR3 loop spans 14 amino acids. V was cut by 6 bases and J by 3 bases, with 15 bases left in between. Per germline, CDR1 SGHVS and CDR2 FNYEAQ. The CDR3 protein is CASSSSDTNYEQYF. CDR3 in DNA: TGTGCCAGCAGTTCCTCCGACACCAACTACGAGCAGTACTTC.

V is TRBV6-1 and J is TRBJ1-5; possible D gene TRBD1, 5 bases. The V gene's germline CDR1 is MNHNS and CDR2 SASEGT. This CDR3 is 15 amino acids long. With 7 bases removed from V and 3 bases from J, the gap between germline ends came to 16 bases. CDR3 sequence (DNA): TGTGCCAGCATCCCCGGGGGAACTTACAATCAGCCCCAGCATTTT. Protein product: CASIPGGTYNQPQHF.

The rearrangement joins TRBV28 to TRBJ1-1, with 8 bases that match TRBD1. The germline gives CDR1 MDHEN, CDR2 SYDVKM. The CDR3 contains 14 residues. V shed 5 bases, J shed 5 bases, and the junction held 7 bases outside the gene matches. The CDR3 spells CASSVRGPRTEAFF. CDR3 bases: TGTGCCAGCAGTGTCAGGGGGCCTCGGACTGAAGCTTTCTTT.

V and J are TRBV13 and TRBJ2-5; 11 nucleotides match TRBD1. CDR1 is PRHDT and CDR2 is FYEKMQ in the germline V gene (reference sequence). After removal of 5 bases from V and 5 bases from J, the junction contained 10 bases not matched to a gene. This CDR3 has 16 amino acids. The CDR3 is CASSRRTGGVFETQYF. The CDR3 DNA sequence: TGTGCCAGCAGCCGAAGGACAGGGGGCGTATTTGAGACCCAGTACTTC.

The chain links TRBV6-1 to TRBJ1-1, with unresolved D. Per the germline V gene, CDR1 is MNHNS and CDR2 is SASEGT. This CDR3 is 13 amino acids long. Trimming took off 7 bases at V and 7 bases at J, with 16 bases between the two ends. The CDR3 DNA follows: TGTGCCAGCAACGATAACACCAAAATTGAAGCTTTCTTT. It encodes CASNDNTKIEAFF.

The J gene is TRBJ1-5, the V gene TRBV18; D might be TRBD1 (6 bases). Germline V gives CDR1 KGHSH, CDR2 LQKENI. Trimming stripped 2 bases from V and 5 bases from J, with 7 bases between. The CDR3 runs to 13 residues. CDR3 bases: TGTGCCAGCTCACCATCAGGGGATCAGCCCCAGCATTTT. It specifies CASSPSGDQPQHF.

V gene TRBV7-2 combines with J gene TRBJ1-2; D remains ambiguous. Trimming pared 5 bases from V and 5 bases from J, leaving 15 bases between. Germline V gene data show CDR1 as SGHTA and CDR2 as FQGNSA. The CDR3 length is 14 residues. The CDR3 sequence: CASSALVGRYGYTF. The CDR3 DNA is TGTGCCAGCAGCGCGCTTGTGGGCCGGTATGGCTACACCTTC. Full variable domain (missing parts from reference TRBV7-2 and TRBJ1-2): GAGVSQSPSNKVTEKGKDVELRCDPISGHTALYWYRQSLGQGLEFLIYFQGNSAPDKSGLPSDRFSAERTGGSVSTLTIQRTQQEDSAVYLCASSALVGRYGYTFGSGTRLTVV.

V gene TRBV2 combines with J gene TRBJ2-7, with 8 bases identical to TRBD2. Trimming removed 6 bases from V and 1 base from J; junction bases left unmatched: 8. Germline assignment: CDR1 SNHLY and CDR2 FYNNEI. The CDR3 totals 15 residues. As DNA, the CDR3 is TGTGCCAGCAGGAGCGAGGAGCGGGGGTCCTACGAGCAGTACTTC. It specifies CASRSEERGSYEQYF.

This CDR3 reads CASSYGSGKGETQYF. The CDR3 DNA follows: TGTGCCAGCAGTTACGGTAGCGGGAAGGGGGAGACCCAGTACTTC. The chain employs TRBV6-5 and TRBJ2-5; 8 positions match TRBD2. This CDR3 has 15 residues. V was pared by 2 bases and J by 5 bases, with 7 bases of the junction left unmatched. CDR1 and CDR2 (germline): MNHEY, SVGAGI.

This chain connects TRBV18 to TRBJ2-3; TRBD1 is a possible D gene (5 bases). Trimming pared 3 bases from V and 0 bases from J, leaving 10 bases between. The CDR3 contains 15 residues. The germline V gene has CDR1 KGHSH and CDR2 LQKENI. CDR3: CASSPQGLSTDTQYF. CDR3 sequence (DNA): TGTGCCAGCTCACCTCAGGGCCTTAGCACAGATACGCAGTATTTT.

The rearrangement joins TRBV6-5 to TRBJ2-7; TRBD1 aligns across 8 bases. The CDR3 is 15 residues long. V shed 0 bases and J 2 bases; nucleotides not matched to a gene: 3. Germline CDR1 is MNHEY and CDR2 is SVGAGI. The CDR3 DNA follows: TGTGCCAGCAGTTACTCGGGACAGGATGCCTACGAGCAGTACTTC. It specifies CASSYSGQDAYEQYF.

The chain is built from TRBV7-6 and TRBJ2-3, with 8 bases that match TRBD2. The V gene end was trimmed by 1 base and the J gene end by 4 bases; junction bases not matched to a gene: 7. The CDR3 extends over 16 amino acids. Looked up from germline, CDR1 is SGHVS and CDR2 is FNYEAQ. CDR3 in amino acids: CASSLENGRAADTQYF. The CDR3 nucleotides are TGTGCCAGCAGCTTAGAGAACGGGAGGGCAGCAGATACGCAGTATTTT.

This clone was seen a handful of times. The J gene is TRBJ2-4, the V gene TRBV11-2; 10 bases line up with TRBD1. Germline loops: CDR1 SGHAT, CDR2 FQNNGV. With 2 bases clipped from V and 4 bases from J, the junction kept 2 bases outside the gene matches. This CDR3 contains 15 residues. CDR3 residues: CASSLSGQGKNIQYF. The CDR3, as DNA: TGTGCCAGCAGCTTATCGGGACAGGGGAAAAACATTCAGTACTTC.

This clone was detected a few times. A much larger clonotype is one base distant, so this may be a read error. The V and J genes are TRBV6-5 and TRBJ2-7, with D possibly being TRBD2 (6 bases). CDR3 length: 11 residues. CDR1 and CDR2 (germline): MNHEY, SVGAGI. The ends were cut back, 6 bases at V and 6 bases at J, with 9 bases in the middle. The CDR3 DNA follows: TGTGCCAGCAGCCTCGGGGGCGAGCAGTACTTC. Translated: CASSLGGEQYF.

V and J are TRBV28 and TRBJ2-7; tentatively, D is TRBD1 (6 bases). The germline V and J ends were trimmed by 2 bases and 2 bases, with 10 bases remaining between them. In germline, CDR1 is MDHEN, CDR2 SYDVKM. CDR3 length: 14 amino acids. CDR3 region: CASSLPQGTYEQYF. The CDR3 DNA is TGTGCCAGCAGTTTACCCCAGGGGACCTACGAGCAGTACTTC.